Listed below are T cell receptor beta chains from one sample, sequenced in a study of shared clonotypes between healthy human individuals. Sequenced by immunoSEQ multiplex PCR; TCRdb stores in-frame clones only, minus some. The sample includes fewer than 500,000 clones, roughly 79% seen only once; the top ten take 12%. The specimen sequenced was PBMCs. All receptors derive from a woman in her thirties or forties in good health. Some clones in this sample may be carry-over from other donors' samples. CDR3s include the opening cysteine and the closing phenylalanine or tryptophan. The D gene is left open where the match is weak. Size is stated for part of the rows, as once, few or many counts, or as a class when the clone is expanded.

DNA: TGCGCCAGCAGCCATACCGGGGGACAGAAGTCGGGTACGCAGTATTTT
CDR3: CASSHTGGQKSGTQYF
D: NA
J: TRBJ2-3
size: NA
V: TRBV5-1

DNA: TGTGCCTGGGCGGGGGGCAATCAGCCCCAGCATTTT
CDR3: CAWAGGNQPQHF
D: NA
J: TRBJ1-5
size: NA
V: TRBV30

DNA: TGTGCCAGCAGTCTCGCGAGGTGGGCCGGTGGCGAGCAGTACTTC
CDR3: CASSLARWAGGEQYF
D: NA
J: TRBJ2-7
size: NA
V: TRBV27

DNA: TGTGCCAGCAGCCAAGATCCAGGGATTAACACCGGGGAGCTGTTTTTT
CDR3: CASSQDPGINTGELFF
D: NA
J: TRBJ2-2
size: NA
V: TRBV4-2

DNA: TGTGCCAGCAGCTTAGACAGACACAATGAGCAGTTCTTC
CDR3: CASSLDRHNEQFF
D: NA
J: TRBJ2-1
size: NA
V: TRBV7-7

DNA: TGTGCCAGTAGTCGCAGGGGGTCGGACTACAATGAGCAGTTCTTC
CDR3: CASSRRGSDYNEQFF
D: TRBD1
J: TRBJ2-1
size: NA
V: TRBV19

DNA: TGTGCCAGCAGTTTGGACAGGGGACCCTACGAGCAGTACTTC
CDR3: CASSLDRGPYEQYF
D: TRBD1
J: TRBJ2-7
size: NA
V: TRBV27

DNA: TGTGCCAGTAGTATAGGGACAGGGAGCAATCAGCCCCAGCATTTT
CDR3: CASSIGTGSNQPQHF
D: TRBD1
J: TRBJ1-5
size: NA
V: TRBV19

DNA: TGTGCCATCAGTGGGGACGGGCCCTACGAGCAGTACTTC
CDR3: CAISGDGPYEQYF
D: NA
J: TRBJ2-7
size: NA
V: TRBV10-3

DNA: TGTGCCTCGGGACAGGGAGATGAAAAACTGTTTTTT
CDR3: CASGQGDEKLFF
D: TRBD1
J: TRBJ1-4
size: NA
V: TRBV30

DNA: TGTGCCAGCAGTTTAGTTGACAGGGATCTCCAGCCCCAGCATTTT
CDR3: CASSLVDRDLQPQHF
D: TRBD1
J: TRBJ1-5
size: NA
V: TRBV28

DNA: TGCGCCAGCAGCCAAGGTCAACAGGGTGCGGGTTACAATGAGCAGTTCTTC
CDR3: CASSQGQQGAGYNEQFF
D: NA
J: TRBJ2-1
size: NA
V: TRBV4-1

DNA: TGTGCCAGCAGCTTGTTGAGTGGCGGCCCCTACGGACAGTACTTC
CDR3: CASSLLSGGPYGQYF
D: NA
J: TRBJ2-7
size: NA
V: TRBV5-6

DNA: TGTGCCAGCAGTGGGACCTCAGGGGCCCAGTACTTC
CDR3: CASSGTSGAQYF
D: NA
J: TRBJ2-5
size: NA
V: TRBV2

DNA: TGTGCCACCAGCAGAGATCGAGGGGGGCAGCCCCAGCATTTT
CDR3: CATSRDRGGQPQHF
D: NA
J: TRBJ1-5
size: NA
V: TRBV15

DNA: TGCGCCAGCAGCAGGGGGACTAGCGGGAGTCTTAATGAGCAGTTCTTC
CDR3: CASSRGTSGSLNEQFF
D: TRBD2
J: TRBJ2-1
size: NA
V: TRBV5-1

DNA: TGCAGCGTTGAATCGGAGGGGACAGGGTCCTACGAGCAGTACTTC
CDR3: CSVESEGTGSYEQYF
D: TRBD1
J: TRBJ2-7
size: NA
V: TRBV29-1

DNA: TGTGCCATCAGTGAGTCGACGGGAACTGAAGCTTTCTTT
CDR3: CAISESTGTEAFF
D: NA
J: TRBJ1-1
size: NA
V: TRBV10-3

DNA: TGCGCCAGCAGTGCTGGCCGGGGGCGGGTGCAGTACTTC
CDR3: CASSAGRGRVQYF
D: NA
J: TRBJ2-7
size: NA
V: TRBV10-1

DNA: TGTGCCAGCAGCCAAACCGGGACTAGCGGGACCCAAGAGACCCAGTACTTC
CDR3: CASSQTGTSGTQETQYF
D: TRBD2
J: TRBJ2-5
size: NA
V: TRBV11-1

DNA: TGTGCCAGCTCAAGAACCGGGACAGGGGGTACTGAAGCTTTCTTT
CDR3: CASSRTGTGGTEAFF
D: TRBD1
J: TRBJ1-1
size: NA
V: TRBV18

DNA: TGTGCCAGCAGGGGGGACAGGGGTTACGAAAAACTGTTTTTT
CDR3: CASRGDRGYEKLFF
D: TRBD1
J: TRBJ1-4
size: NA
V: TRBV27

DNA: TGTGCCAGTAGCCCGCGGGAGGGGAATTATCGCGAGCAGTACTTC
CDR3: CASSPREGNYREQYF
D: TRBD2
J: TRBJ2-7
size: NA
V: TRBV19

DNA: TGTGCCAGCAGCACCCGGGACTACCCGGAGTATTTT
CDR3: CASSTRDYPEYF
D: TRBD2
J: TRBJ2-3
size: NA
V: TRBV9

DNA: TGTGCCAGCAGTTTGTTCAAGGGGGGCGCAACTAATGAAAAACTGTTTTTT
CDR3: CASSLFKGGATNEKLFF
D: NA
J: TRBJ1-4
size: NA
V: TRBV28

DNA: TGTGCCAGCTCACCCGGGTCTGGGCCGGACAATGAGCAGTTCTTC
CDR3: CASSPGSGPDNEQFF
D: NA
J: TRBJ2-1
size: NA
V: TRBV18

DNA: TGTGCCAGCAGCCGGGGGGGAATCAAAGAGACCCAGTACTTC
CDR3: CASSRGGIKETQYF
D: NA
J: TRBJ2-5
size: few
V: TRBV12-1

DNA: TGTGCCAGCAGTCCTACTAGGGTCCGGTCCAAAAACATTCAGTACTTC
CDR3: CASSPTRVRSKNIQYF
D: NA
J: TRBJ2-4
size: NA
V: TRBV27

DNA: TGTGCCAGCAGCTTACTGGGACAGACTAACGATGAGCAGTTCTTC
CDR3: CASSLLGQTNDEQFF
D: TRBD1
J: TRBJ2-1
size: NA
V: TRBV7-2

DNA: TGTGCCATCAGGGAGCGGGGGTCCTACAATGAGCAGTTCTTC
CDR3: CAIRERGSYNEQFF
D: TRBD2
J: TRBJ2-1
size: NA
V: TRBV10-3

DNA: TGTGCCAGCAGGGGACGGACCAACTCCTACGAGCAGTACTTC
CDR3: CASRGRTNSYEQYF
D: NA
J: TRBJ2-7
size: NA
V: TRBV2

DNA: TGTGCCAGCAGTGTGGGGGGAAGGGGCAATCAGCCCCAGCATTTT
CDR3: CASSVGGRGNQPQHF
D: NA
J: TRBJ1-5
size: NA
V: TRBV27

DNA: TGCGCCAGCAGCCCCCAACCCGGGACTCTGGGCGGGGAGCTGTTTTTT
CDR3: CASSPQPGTLGGELFF
D: NA
J: TRBJ2-2
size: few
V: TRBV4-1

DNA: TGTGCCAGCTCACCACGGATCTTAGGGACGACCTCCTACGAGCAGTACTTC
CDR3: CASSPRILGTTSYEQYF
D: NA
J: TRBJ2-7
size: NA
V: TRBV18

DNA: TGCGCCAGCAGCTTCAATCCCCAGGGATCTGGGGCCAACGTCCTGACTTTC
CDR3: CASSFNPQGSGANVLTF
D: NA
J: TRBJ2-6
size: NA
V: TRBV5-1

DNA: TGTGCCAGCAGGTCCACTAGCGGCTCCTACGAGCAGTACTTC
CDR3: CASRSTSGSYEQYF
D: TRBD2
J: TRBJ2-7
size: once
V: TRBV6-6

DNA: TGTGCCAGCTCACCGCCAATGACAGGAGAGAAAGAGACCCAGTACTTC
CDR3: CASSPPMTGEKETQYF
D: NA
J: TRBJ2-5
size: NA
V: TRBV18

DNA: TGTGCCAGCAGCTTAGCGGACAGGGCCTACGAGCAGTACTTC
CDR3: CASSLADRAYEQYF
D: TRBD1
J: TRBJ2-7
size: NA
V: TRBV7-2

DNA: TGTGCCAGCAGCCCCATCGGGGGATTAGAGACCCAGTACTTC
CDR3: CASSPIGGLETQYF
D: NA
J: TRBJ2-5
size: NA
V: TRBV27

DNA: TGTGCCTGGAGTGGTAGGGCCTTCTATAATTCACCCCTCCACTTT
CDR3: CAWSGRAFYNSPLHF
D: NA
J: TRBJ1-6
size: many
V: TRBV30

DNA: TGTGCCAGTAGTATCGGACACCCGAACACTGAAGCTTTCTTT
CDR3: CASSIGHPNTEAFF
D: NA
J: TRBJ1-1
size: NA
V: TRBV19

DNA: TGTGCCACCAGCACGGGGACGGAGACCCAGTACTTC
CDR3: CATSTGTETQYF
D: NA
J: TRBJ2-5
size: once
V: TRBV15

DNA: TGCGCCAGCAGCCAAGGACAGGCCTACGAGCAGTACTTC
CDR3: CASSQGQAYEQYF
D: TRBD1
J: TRBJ2-7
size: few
V: TRBV5-1

DNA: TGTGCCAGCAGTTACCCTAGCGGGAGGGCCGGAGATACGCAGTATTTT
CDR3: CASSYPSGRAGDTQYF
D: TRBD2
J: TRBJ2-3
size: NA
V: TRBV6-5

DNA: TGTGCCAGCAGCACGGGACTAGCGGGAGGACGCTCCCAAGAGACCCAGTACTTC
CDR3: CASSTGLAGGRSQETQYF
D: TRBD2
J: TRBJ2-5
size: NA
V: TRBV7-3